This T cell receptor beta chain was sequenced during a study of blood T cell repertoires in COVID-19. As for the study in general: COVID-19 samples, acute and convalescent, were from the United States, Italy and Spain. Nucleic acid was either cDNA or gDNA, and it came from T cells, B-cell-depleted T cells, or PBMCs.

Study processing details: Researchers report that nucleated cell counts were estimated from reference gene primer amplification. Generated by immunoSEQ multiplex PCR, the TCRdb table keeps only in-frame clones and is missing some. The DNA was the basis for D and trimming; V, J and clone size are from that table. The sample shows over 400,000 clones, over 75% of them seen only once. There are 13 residues in the CDR3. Trimming removed 3 bases from V and 9 bases from J, with 18 bases in between. Germline loops: CDR1 DFQATT, CDR2 SNEGSKA (reference sequence). Specimen: peripheral blood. This clonotype originated in a human donor in a cohort sampled during active COVID-19. The V and J genes are TRBV20-1 and TRBJ2-7, with D possibly matching TRBD2 (6 bases). The CDR3, as DNA: TGCAGTGCTAGTTTAGCGGACCGTACGGGGCAGTACTTC. Translated, it gives CSASLADRTGQYF.